A single sample gave rise to the 23 T cell receptor beta chains below, sequenced in a study of T cell responses to AZD1222 COVID-19 vaccine. Here immunoSEQ multiplex PCR was the method, and the copy in TCRdb shows in-frame clones only, minus some. The table has 100,000 to 150,000 clones, 75% to 95% seen once. This specimen was peripheral blood, taken on day 0 of AZD1222 vaccination. The receptors shown here come from an adult in good health.

CDR3 sequence (DNA): TGCAGCGCTGAGGATTATAGAAACACCATATATTTT. This sequence encodes CSAEDYRNTIYF. The V and J genes are TRBV29-1 and TRBJ1-3; D is unresolved. Germline CDR1 is SQVTM and CDR2 is ANQGSEA. The CDR3 covers 12 residues. Trimming left V 7 bases short and J 5 bases short, with 12 bases between.

This clone was picked up a small number of times. V and J are TRBV5-1 and TRBJ2-1, with D unresolved. Germline V gene data show CDR1 as SGHRS and CDR2 as YFSETQ. The ends were cut back, 1 base at V and 7 bases at J, with 12 bases in the middle. The CDR3 spans 14 residues. The CDR3 region is CASSLTGPVNEQFF. The DNA of the CDR3 is TGCGCCAGCAGCTTGACTGGCCCCGTGAATGAGCAGTTCTTC.

The chain carries TRBV7-2 and TRBJ1-1; D remains unclear. V shed 1 base and J shed 5 bases, with 8 bases lying between them. CDR1 is SGHTA, CDR2 FQGNSA, per germline. There are 13 residues in the CDR3. This CDR3 is CASSLERETEAFF. In nucleotides, the CDR3 is TGTGCCAGCAGCTTAGAAAGAGAAACTGAAGCTTTCTTT.

The V and J genes are TRBV18 and TRBJ2-5; 8 bases fit TRBD2. This CDR3 region has 13 residues. J gave up 5 bases and V 9 bases, and 8 bases lay outside the gene matches. Per germline, CDR1 KGHSH and CDR2 LQKENI. CDR3: CARPVAGGETQYF. DNA of the CDR3: TGTGCCAGGCCCGTCGCGGGAGGCGAGACCCAGTACTTC. Based on the CDR3 plus reference TRBV18 and TRBJ2-5, the full variable domain is NAGVMQNPRHLVRRRGQEARLRCSPMKGHSHVYWYRQLPEEGLKFMVYLQKENIIDESGMPKERFSAEFPKEGPSILRIQQVVRGDSAAYFCARPVAGGETQYFGPGTRLLVL.

The rearrangement uses TRBV4-1 and TRBJ2-3; 9 nucleotides agree with TRBD2. Germline CDR1 is MGHRA and CDR2 is YSYEKL. The CDR3 extends over 16 amino acids. Trimming removed 4 bases from V and 5 bases from J; junction bases left unmatched: 10. The CDR3 nucleotides are TGCGCCAGCAGCCTCAGAGTTAGCGGGAGTTTAGATACGCAGTATTTT. It specifies CASSLRVSGSLDTQYF.

The sample holds one count of this clone. This chain joins TRBV9 and TRBJ2-2; D unresolved. Per the germline V gene, CDR1 is SGDLS and CDR2 is YYNGEE. The CDR3 is 16 amino acids. Trimming pared 4 bases from V and 3 bases from J, leaving 16 bases between. CDR3 sequence: CASSPPNVGYTGELFF. CDR3 DNA: TGTGCCAGCAGCCCCCCAAACGTGGGTTACACCGGGGAGCTGTTTTTT.

This chain links TRBV5-5 with TRBJ2-7; TRBD1 matches at 10 bases. V trimming: 0 bases; J trimming: 4 bases; junction bases outside the gene matches: 1. CDR1 is SGHKS and CDR2 is YYEKEE in the germline V gene (reference sequence). The CDR3 spans 14 residues. CDR3 bases: TGTGCCAGCAGCTTGGGGGACAGGGGTTACGAGCAGTACTTC. Its protein product is CASSLGDRGYEQYF.

The chain carries TRBV15 and TRBJ2-3; D might be TRBD1 (6 bases). This CDR3 has 14 amino acids. CDR1 and CDR2 (germline): LNHNV, YYDKDF (reference sequence). The germline V and J ends were trimmed by 5 bases and 2 bases, with 11 bases remaining between them. CDR3 sequence reads: CATSRAGDTDTQYF. The CDR3 DNA sequence: TGTGCCACCAGCCGGGCAGGGGACACAGATACGCAGTATTTT.

This rearrangement joins TRBV18 to TRBJ1-6, with 8 bases lining up with TRBD1. The germline CDR1 and CDR2 sequences are KGHSH and LQKENI. The trim removed 3 bases at V and 0 bases at J, leaving 4 bases unmatched. This CDR3 is built from 17 residues. The CDR3 protein is CASSPTGEISYNSPLHF. For the CDR3, the DNA is TGTGCCAGCTCACCGACAGGGGAAATCTCCTATAATTCACCCCTCCACTTT.

The chain uses TRBV7-3 and TRBJ1-2, with D hard to call. Germline V lookup: CDR1 SGHTA, CDR2 FQGTGA. Trimming cost V 6 bases and J 8 bases, with 16 bases left between them. CDR3 size: 13 residues. CDR3 sequence reads: CASRNPGGGGYTF. In DNA form, the CDR3 reads TGTGCCAGCAGGAACCCGGGAGGAGGGGGCTACACCTTC.

The chain recombines TRBV2 with TRBJ2-1; 9 bases line up with TRBD1. The CDR3 is 16 amino acids. Losses at the gene ends were 1 base for V and 9 bases for J; bases not matched to a gene: 10. Germline assignment: CDR1 SNHLY and CDR2 FYNNEI. This CDR3 reads CASSEEGQGIIFEQFF. The CDR3, as DNA: TGTGCCAGCAGTGAAGAGGGACAGGGTATTATATTTGAGCAGTTCTTC.

This chain joins TRBV5-4 and TRBJ2-7; 7 nucleotides agree with TRBD1. The V gene end was trimmed by 4 bases and the J gene end by 3 bases; junction bases not matched to a gene: 4. The CDR3 is made up of 13 amino acids. Germline V lookup: CDR1 SGHNT, CDR2 YYREEE (reference sequence). CDR3 bases: TGTGCCAGCAGCCCCGGGACAGTCTACGAGCAGTACTTC. Encoded protein: CASSPGTVYEQYF.

The genes are TRBV19 and TRBJ2-3, with 8 bases aligning to TRBD2. J was trimmed by 2 bases and V by 4 bases; bases with no gene match: 5. The CDR3 is 15 residues long. From germline, CDR1 is LNHDA and CDR2 SQIVND (reference sequence). The CDR3 DNA reads TGTGCCAGTAGTAACCGGGAGGGAAACACAGATACGCAGTATTTT. It yields the protein CASSNREGNTDTQYF.

This chain links TRBV2 with TRBJ1-2; 9 positions match TRBD1. The CDR3 runs to 17 residues. Unmatched junction bases numbered 13, after V lost 4 bases and J lost 4 bases. Germline assignment: CDR1 SNHLY and CDR2 FYNNEI. The CDR3 DNA reads TGTGCCAGCAGTGGGGACAGGGTAGCCTTTCTTGTCTATGGCTACACCTTC. It yields the protein CASSGDRVAFLVYGYTF.

The chain joins TRBV20-1 to TRBJ1-5; 7 bases fit TRBD1. V gave up 3 bases and J gave up 1 base; unmatched junction bases: 9. The CDR3 length is 16 residues. The germline CDR1 and CDR2 sequences are DFQATT and SNEGSKA (reference sequence). CDR3: CSASGRGRVSNQPQHF. The CDR3 bases are TGCAGTGCTAGTGGTAGGGGGCGGGTAAGCAATCAGCCCCAGCATTTT.

This chain joins TRBV27 and TRBJ1-6; D not certain. This CDR3 has 17 residues. The V gene lost 2 bases and the J gene lost 0 bases, with 11 bases spanning the gap. Germline CDR1 MNHEY, CDR2 SMNVEV (reference sequence). The CDR3 DNA sequence: TGTGCCAGCAGTTTAATAAGCGGGAGCTCCTATAATTCACCCCTCCACTTT. Translated: CASSLISGSSYNSPLHF.

The V gene is TRBV12-3 or TRBV12-4, the J gene TRBJ2-7; unclear D gene. V lost 3 bases to trimming and J lost 1 base, with 7 bases between them. This CDR3 comprises 13 residues. For the CDR3, the DNA is TGTGCCAGCAGTTTTTTCAGGTCCTACGAGCAGTACTTC. Translated, it gives CASSFFRSYEQYF.

The count of this clone is one. The rearrangement uses TRBV30 and TRBJ1-2, with TRBD1 matching 10 bases. Germline V gene data show CDR1 as GTSNPN and CDR2 as SVGIG (reference sequence). The CDR3 has 14 residues. The junction had 8 bases not matched to a gene; V was cut back by 2 bases and J by 8 bases. CDR3 sequence: CAWSRDRGEQGYTF. The CDR3 region has the DNA TGTGCCTGGAGTAGGGACAGGGGTGAGCAAGGCTACACCTTC.

The chain combines TRBV4-3 with TRBJ2-7; 10 bases line up with TRBD1. The ends lost 0 bases at V and 4 bases at J; junction bases unmatched: 6. In germline, CDR1 is LGHNA, CDR2 YSLEER. The CDR3 covers 16 residues. The DNA of the CDR3 is TGCGCCAGCAGCCAAGATTTGGGGGACAGGGGTTACGAGCAGTACTTC. Its translation: CASSQDLGDRGYEQYF.

In DNA, the CDR3 is TGTGCCAGCTCACCACCGGGGTCTGGGATTAGCAATCAGCCCCAGCATTTT. Residues: CASSPPGSGISNQPQHF. This sequence joins TRBV18 and TRBJ1-5; D unresolved. The CDR3 extends over 17 amino acids. With 0 bases removed from V and 0 bases from J, the gap between germline ends came to 12 bases. The germline V gene encodes CDR1 KGHSH and CDR2 LQKENI.

This chain joins TRBV6-8 and TRBJ2-1; 8 positions match TRBD1. Germline V gene sequence: CDR1 MNHGY, CDR2 SAAAGT. Germline trimming cut 6 bases from V and 2 bases from J; bases unmatched to any gene: 12. The CDR3 is made up of 17 amino acids. The CDR3 protein is CASRHIRRGLTYNEQFF. CDR3 DNA: TGTGCCAGCAGACACATACGCAGGGGGCTAACCTACAATGAGCAGTTCTTC.

This chain's CDR3 is CASSSDSGSSPYNEQFF. The CDR3 coding sequence is TGTGCCAGCAGCTCTGACTCCGGGTCCTCCCCCTACAATGAGCAGTTCTTC. The chain couples TRBV2 to TRBJ2-1; D is undetermined. CDR1 is SNHLY and CDR2 is FYNNEI in the germline V gene. This CDR3 contains 17 residues. V lost 6 bases to trimming and J lost 2 bases, with 20 bases between them. The whole variable domain, remainder taken from reference TRBV2 and TRBJ2-1, is EPEVTQTPSHQVTQMGQEVILRCVPISNHLYFYWYRQILGQKVEFLVSFYNNEISEKSEIFDDQFSVERPDGSNFTLKIRSTKLEDSAMYFCASSSDSGSSPYNEQFFGPGTRLTVL.

The V and J genes are TRBV30 and TRBJ2-7; D call uncertain. The germline gives CDR1 GTSNPN, CDR2 SVGIG (reference sequence). The germline V and J ends were trimmed by 0 bases and 4 bases, with 7 bases remaining between them. This CDR3 contains 12 residues. The CDR3 loop is CAWSVSWYEQYF. CDR3 nucleotide sequence: TGTGCCTGGAGTGTATCCTGGTACGAGCAGTACTTC.